This T cell receptor (beta chain) was sequenced for a study of shared clonotypes between healthy human individuals. Over several immunoSEQ plates, each subset's genomic DNA was distributed in even portions. Generated by immunoSEQ multiplex PCR, the TCRdb table keeps only in-frame clones and is missing some. The table lists about 600,000 clones, less than 98% of them singletons, with less than 0.065% in the top ten. Germline lookup yields CDR1 SSHAT and CDR2 FNYEAQ (reference sequence). V lost 5 bases, J lost 0 bases, and 9 bases stayed unmatched. The CDR3 spans 16 residues. The sequence was collected from a woman aged 25-40 years in good health. The sample was naive CD4+ T cells sorted from blood. As for subset: CD45RA+ positively selected. This chain uses TRBV7-7 with TRBJ2-7; TRBD2 agrees at 8 bases. For the CDR3, the DNA is TGTGCCAGCAGCCCCGGGGGGAGCGGGGGCTCCTACGAGCAGTACTTC. Translated, it gives CASSPGGSGGSYEQYF.